This T cell receptor beta chain was sequenced during a study of radiotherapy plus CTLA-4 blockade in lung cancer. On the study more broadly: Disease control was achieved by roughly 32% of patients, and objective responses by about 19%.

Germline V gives CDR1 PRHDT, CDR2 FYEKMQ (reference sequence). The CDR3 extends over 18 amino acids. The J segment lost 0 bases and the V segment lost 3 bases, leaving 4 bases of the junction unmatched. Study-level results: Reported findings show early blood T cell clone dynamics, with interferon-beta, best predicted response. Some TCR clones had been derived from tumors. These clones expanded in peripheral blood after radiotherapy plus ipilimumab.

Assay used: immunoSEQ multiplex PCR; TCRdb lists only in-frame clones, some missing. The data hold roughly 100,000 clones, with about 85% observed a single time. People whose metastatic non-small-cell lung cancer was chemo-refractory got focal radiation along with CTLA-4 blockade by ipilimumab. Concerning this clone itself: Its matching antigen is unknown.

The chain combines TRBV13 with TRBJ2-2; 13 nucleotides agree with TRBD2. The source was peripheral blood, collected from a patient treated with radiotherapy plus ipilimumab. The TCR was taken from a human donor with non-small cell lung cancer that progressed on radiotherapy plus ipilimumab. Some clones in this sample may be carry-over from other donors' samples. CDR3 region: CASSFGLAGAANTGELFF. The CDR3 DNA reads TGTGCCAGCAGCTTTGGACTAGCGGGGGCCGCGAACACCGGGGAGCTGTTTTTT.